A single sample gave rise to the 27 T cell receptor beta chains below, sequenced in a study of blood T cell repertoires in COVID-19. Data came from immunoSEQ multiplex PCR; TCRdb stores just in-frame clones and leaves some out. Among more than 85,000 clones listed, roughly 80% were seen once. The sequencing sample was made of peripheral blood. The receptors stem from a woman of 80 years or more with acute or convalescent COVID-19.

The gene calls are TRBV6-5 and TRBJ1-1, with TRBD1 as a possible D gene (5 bases). The CDR3 runs to 14 residues. V was pared by 2 bases and J by 3 bases, with 10 bases between. CDR1 and CDR2 (germline): MNHEY, SVGAGI. DNA for the CDR3: TGTGCCAGCAGTTACACCAGGGTTGACACTGAAGCTTTCTTT. Amino acids: CASSYTRVDTEAFF.

The chain links TRBV5-4 to TRBJ2-1; 10 positions match TRBD2. Per the germline V gene, CDR1 is SGHNT and CDR2 is YYREEE (reference sequence). J was trimmed by 1 base and V by 2 bases; bases with no gene match: 6. This CDR3 comprises 17 residues. CDR3 region: CASSLAPSGRSYNEQFF. CDR3 DNA sequence: TGTGCCAGCAGCTTAGCCCCTAGCGGGAGATCCTACAATGAGCAGTTCTTC.

This clone showed up just once. V is TRBV24-1 and J is TRBJ2-1; 10 nucleotides line up with TRBD2. Germline CDR1 and CDR2: KGHDR and SFDVKD. V shed 2 bases, J shed 7 bases, and the junction held 7 bases outside the gene matches. The CDR3 runs 16 residues. CDR3 DNA sequence: TGTGCCACCAGTGATTACCCGCTAGCGGGAGTAAATGAGCAGTTCTTC. Its protein product is CATSDYPLAGVNEQFF.

This chain links TRBV5-6 with TRBJ1-1; 10 bases match TRBD1. Germline trimming cut 4 bases from V and 5 bases from J; bases unmatched to any gene: 5. CDR3 length equals 14 residues. From germline, CDR1 is SGHDT and CDR2 YYEEEE. CDR3 sequence (DNA): TGTGCCAGCAGCCCGACAGGGGGCGCGACTGAAGCTTTCTTT. Encoded protein: CASSPTGGATEAFF.

The rearrangement uses TRBV10-1 and TRBJ2-1, with 8 bases that match TRBD2. The V gene's germline CDR1 is WNHNN and CDR2 SYGVQD (reference sequence). Trimming took 5 bases from V and 1 from J; bases not matched to a gene: 7. The CDR3 is 16 residues long. The CDR3 region is CASSRTSGGSYNEQFF. The CDR3, as DNA: TGCGCCAGCAGTCGAACTAGCGGAGGATCCTACAATGAGCAGTTCTTC.

This clone was observed a handful of times. The chain carries TRBV9 and TRBJ1-6; 9 bases fit TRBD1. The CDR3 loop spans 15 amino acids. J was trimmed by 9 bases and V by 4 bases; bases with no gene match: 8. CDR1 and CDR2 (germline): SGDLS, YYNGEE. This chain's CDR3 is CASSWRDREGSPLHF. The CDR3 DNA sequence: TGTGCCAGCAGCTGGCGGGACAGGGAGGGTTCACCCCTCCACTTT.

The genes are TRBV7-6 and TRBJ2-5; TRBD2 is a possible D gene (5 bases). CDR1 is SGHVS and CDR2 is FNYEAQ in the germline V gene. CDR3 length: 14 residues. V was cut by 3 bases and J by 4 bases, with 12 bases left in between. The CDR3 nucleotides are TGTGCCAGCAGCTTTCTCGGGGTCGGAGAGACCCAGTACTTC. Its protein product is CASSFLGVGETQYF.

The chain links TRBV6-1 to TRBJ1-5; no clear D gene. CDR1 and CDR2 from the germline V gene are MNHNS and SASEGT. Trimming shortened V by 0 bases and J by 7 bases, and 7 bases separated the two germline ends. This CDR3 spans 13 amino acids. CDR3 in DNA: TGTGCCAGCAGTGAAGCGCGACTCCAGCCCCAGCATTTT. Translating it yields CASSEARLQPQHF.

This chain connects TRBV5-1 to TRBJ2-3; the match to TRBD2 covers 10 bases. Germline CDR1 SGHRS, CDR2 YFSETQ. The CDR3 is 16 residues long. V shed 2 bases and J 5 bases; nucleotides not matched to a gene: 8. The chain's CDR3 is CASSFQAGGPRDTQYF. The CDR3, as DNA: TGCGCCAGCAGCTTTCAAGCGGGAGGGCCTAGAGATACGCAGTATTTT.

V gene TRBV4-2 combines with J gene TRBJ2-2; D remains ambiguous. Trimming removed 0 bases from V and 0 bases from J, with 8 bases in between. This CDR3 contains 16 residues. Looked up from germline, CDR1 is LGHNA and CDR2 is YNFKEQ. For the CDR3, the DNA is TGTGCCAGCAGCCAAGATGCGCTTTCGAACACCGGGGAGCTGTTTTTT. Translated, it gives CASSQDALSNTGELFF.

V gene TRBV29-1 combines with J gene TRBJ2-3; 8 positions match TRBD1. The CDR3 covers 15 residues. CDR1 SQVTM and CDR2 ANQGSEA come from the germline V gene. Trimming took 3 bases from V and 5 from J; bases not matched to a gene: 10. In DNA, the CDR3 is TGCAGCGTTGACCCGTACAGGGGGAGGCAAGATACGCAGTATTTT. It yields the protein CSVDPYRGRQDTQYF.

The rearrangement uses TRBV6-6 and TRBJ2-1, with 9 bases that match TRBD1. Losses at the gene ends were 0 bases for V and 15 bases for J; bases not matched to a gene: 9. The CDR3 is 14 residues long. Per the germline V gene, CDR1 is MNHNY and CDR2 is SVGAGI (reference sequence). In DNA form, the CDR3 reads TGTGCCAGCAGTTACTCGGGGACAGGGAGGGAAGGGTTCTTC. Translated, it gives CASSYSGTGREGFF.

This clone is deemed large. The chain uses TRBV28 and TRBJ2-3, with 15 bases aligning to TRBD2. Per germline, CDR1 MDHEN and CDR2 SYDVKM. Losses at the gene ends were 6 bases for V and 2 bases for J; bases not matched to a gene: 12. The length of the CDR3 is 19 residues. CDR3 bases: TGTGCCAGCAGACCGGGGGGACTAGCGGGAGGTACCGACACAGATACGCAGTATTTT. Encoded protein: CASRPGGLAGGTDTDTQYF.

The chain has TRBV3-1 (or the pseudogene TRBV3-2) and TRBJ1-2; 8 bases agree with TRBD1. Germline V lookup: CDR1 LGHDT, CDR2 YNNKEL (reference sequence). The trim removed 4 bases at V and 8 bases at J, leaving 6 bases unmatched. The CDR3 consists of 13 residues. CDR3 sequence (DNA): TGTGCCAGCAGCCTTCGACAGGGGCAGGGCTACACCTTC. It specifies CASSLRQGQGYTF.

This chain links TRBV4-2 with TRBJ2-7; 7 bases match TRBD2. The CDR3 has 15 amino acids. The J segment lost 3 bases and the V segment lost 0 bases, leaving 5 bases of the junction unmatched. The germline V gene has CDR1 LGHNA and CDR2 YNFKEQ. CDR3 residues: CASSQDRGDYYEQYV. CDR3 DNA sequence: TGTGCCAGCAGCCAAGATCGTGGGGACTACTACGAGCAGTACGTC.

The rearrangement uses TRBV2 and TRBJ1-3; no definite D call. This CDR3 region has 15 residues. Germline loops: CDR1 SNHLY, CDR2 FYNNEI. The V gene lost 5 bases and the J gene lost 0 bases, with 11 bases spanning the gap. This CDR3 reads CASSLEEASGNTIYF. CDR3 bases: TGTGCCAGCAGTTTGGAAGAGGCCTCTGGAAACACCATATATTTT.

This clone was seen only a few times. DNA for the CDR3: TGCGCCAGCAGCCAAGGATCCTTGCGGAGCTATGGCTACACCTTC. Protein sequence: CASSQGSLRSYGYTF. The genes are TRBV4-1 and TRBJ1-2; the D is unclear. The CDR3 runs 15 residues. V was shortened by 1 base and J by 4 bases, with 13 bases between the two germline ends. Germline V gene sequence: CDR1 MGHRA, CDR2 YSYEKL.

CDR3 in amino acids: CASIQGSLHEQFF. The CDR3 DNA reads TGTGCCAGCATTCAGGGATCTTTGCATGAGCAGTTCTTC. The chain employs TRBV2 and TRBJ2-1; tentative D call: TRBD1 (5 bases). The CDR3 sequence is 13 residues long. The germline V gene encodes CDR1 SNHLY and CDR2 FYNNEI. V lost 7 bases and J lost 8, with 15 bases in between.

The chain recombines TRBV5-6 with TRBJ2-5; a weak D match, TRBD1 (6 bases). Per germline, CDR1 SGHDT and CDR2 YYEEEE. V was pared by 4 bases and J by 2 bases, with 15 bases between. CDR3 size: 15 residues. CDR3 in DNA: TGTGCCAGCAGCCGTGGTGGGGGCCGGCAAGAGACCCAGTACTTC. It encodes CASSRGGGRQETQYF. Combining the CDR3 with reference TRBV5-6 and TRBJ2-5 gives the whole variable domain DAGVTQSPTHLIKTRGQQVTLRCSPKSGHDTVSWYQQALGQGPQFIFQYYEEEERQRGNFPDRFSGHQFPNYSSELNVNALLLGDSALYLCASSRGGGRQETQYFGPGTRLLVL.

The V call is TRBV12-3 or TRBV12-4, the J call TRBJ1-6; no reliable D call. V was clipped by 2 bases and J by 8 bases, with 4 bases between them. CDR3 length: 12 amino acids. This CDR3 reads CASSLQDSPLHF. CDR3 nucleotide sequence: TGTGCCAGCAGTTTACAGGATTCACCCCTCCACTTT.

This chain connects TRBV12-5 to TRBJ1-5; D is ambiguous. Germline CDR1 and CDR2: LGHNT and FRNRAP. This CDR3 has 13 residues. Trimming pared 0 bases from V and 5 bases from J, leaving 5 bases between. CDR3 sequence: CASGLVRDQPQHF. In nucleotides, the CDR3 is TGTGCTAGTGGTTTGGTACGGGATCAGCCCCAGCATTTT.

The sample holds one count of this clone. J is TRBJ1-2 and V is TRBV15, with 7 bases identical to TRBD1. Germline values: CDR1 LNHNV, CDR2 YYDKDF (reference sequence). The CDR3 spans 14 residues. The V gene end was trimmed by 5 bases and the J gene end by 7 bases; junction bases not matched to a gene: 10. In DNA, the CDR3 is TGTGCCACCAGCTCAGGGGGGACCGCCCGTGGCTACACCTTC. Protein: CATSSGGTARGYTF.

The genes are TRBV5-1 and TRBJ2-3, with D possibly being TRBD2 (6 bases). Trimming removed 4 bases from V and 8 bases from J, with 14 bases in between. The V gene's germline CDR1 is SGHRS and CDR2 YFSETQ. The CDR3 sequence is 13 residues long. The CDR3, as DNA: TGCGCCAGCAGCCAAATGGGGGAGGTTACGCAGTATTTT. This sequence encodes CASSQMGEVTQYF.

This clone has more than one count but fewer than ten. The genes are TRBV4-3 and TRBJ1-3; no firm D call. Trimming removed 4 bases from V and 2 bases from J, with 12 bases in between. Germline CDR1 and CDR2: LGHNA and YSLEER. This CDR3 region has 15 residues. CDR3 nucleotides: TGCGCCAGCAGCCGTTCCACGGTAACTGGAAACACCATATATTTT. Residues: CASSRSTVTGNTIYF.

This clone occurred once. V and J are TRBV27 and TRBJ2-3, with 7 bases that match TRBD1. Germline CDR1 MNHEY, CDR2 SMNVEV (reference sequence). The length of the CDR3 is 18 residues. V lost 4 bases and J lost 2; bases outside the gene matches: 15. The CDR3 DNA follows: TGTGCCAGCAGTTCCACCCCGCCTGGCAGGGGGAACACAGATACGCAGTATTTT. Amino acids: CASSSTPPGRGNTDTQYF.

This clone was seen more than once but under ten times. The CDR3 coding sequence is TGTGCCAGCAGTTACTCGATACAAGGCAATCAGCCCCAGCATTTT. Amino acids: CASSYSIQGNQPQHF. This chain links TRBV6-2 or TRBV6-3 with TRBJ1-5; D gene unclear. Germline CDR1 reads MNHEY; CDR2 reads SVGEGT. V was trimmed by 0 bases and J by 2 bases, leaving 8 bases between them. The CDR3 is 15 amino acids.

V gene TRBV18 combines with J gene TRBJ2-4, with D possibly being TRBD2 (6 bases). Germline values: CDR1 KGHSH, CDR2 LQKENI. V dropped 0 bases and J dropped 9 bases, with 15 bases sitting between them. The CDR3 extends over 15 amino acids. In DNA, the CDR3 is TGTGCCAGCTCACCACCTTCACGGGAGTCTGGCATTCAGTACTTC. It codes for CASSPPSRESGIQYF.